Each of the 18 T cell receptor beta chains below was sequenced from the same sample in a study of shared clonotypes between healthy human individuals. Positively selected for CCR7, the CD45RO-negative cells used as naive CD8 cells excluded terminally differentiated effector memory CD45RA+ cells. The repertoire was sequenced with immunoSEQ multiplex PCR; TCRdb's copy has only in-frame clones and lacks some. The repertoire has over 2 million clones, approximately 95% of them found once; the top ten carry 1% to 1.3%. Material: naive CD8+ T cells sorted from blood. These receptors were obtained from a man between 18 and 35 years old in good health.

The genes are TRBV2 and TRBJ1-3; 8 positions agree with TRBD1. The CDR3 has 16 residues. The V gene end was trimmed by 4 bases and the J gene end by 0 bases; junction bases not matched to a gene: 5. The V gene's germline CDR1 is SNHLY and CDR2 FYNNEI. CDR3 sequence reads: CASSARTGSSGNTIYF. The CDR3 DNA reads TGTGCCAGCAGTGCCCGGACAGGGAGCTCTGGAAACACCATATATTTT.

This clone has just one count. V is TRBV14 and J is TRBJ2-1; D possibly corresponds to TRBD2 (5 bases). V lost 0 bases and J lost 8, with 14 bases in between. Germline CDR1 is SGHDN and CDR2 is FVKESK. This CDR3 region has 15 residues. CDR3: CASSQERVVWDEQFF. Here the CDR3 DNA reads TGTGCCAGCAGCCAAGAGAGGGTCGTTTGGGATGAGCAGTTCTTC.

The rearrangement links TRBV7-8 to TRBJ1-1, with a weak D call TRBD1 (6 bases). V was trimmed by 0 bases and J by 0 bases, leaving 11 bases between them. The CDR3 is 16 amino acids. Germline V gene sequence: CDR1 SGHVS, CDR2 FQNEAQ. CDR3 bases: TGTGCCAGCAGCTTAGCAACCGAGGGGGTGAACACTGAAGCTTTCTTT. Protein sequence: CASSLATEGVNTEAFF.

V usage is TRBV2 and J usage is TRBJ2-1; D gene uncertain. V was pared by 8 bases and J by 4 bases, with 12 bases between. In germline, CDR1 is SNHLY, CDR2 FYNNEI. The CDR3 spans 13 residues. The CDR3 spells CASGQAAYNEQFF. Here the CDR3 DNA reads TGTGCCAGCGGGCAGGCCGCTTACAATGAGCAGTTCTTC.

This clone has a single count. The chain carries TRBV27 and TRBJ2-3; D not resolved. V gave up 4 bases and J gave up 4 bases, with 6 bases separating them. CDR1 and CDR2 from the germline V gene are MNHEY and SMNVEV (reference sequence). This CDR3 is 12 amino acids long. In DNA, the CDR3 is TGTGCCAGCAGTTCTATACCAGATACGCAGTATTTT. Its protein product is CASSSIPDTQYF.

The table lists this clone with a few counts. The J gene is TRBJ1-6, the V gene TRBV27, with 9 bases aligning to TRBD1. CDR1 is MNHEY, CDR2 SMNVEV, per germline (reference sequence). The ends lost 6 bases at V and 8 bases at J; junction bases unmatched: 5. This CDR3 has 14 residues. CDR3 loop: CASRFGTGYSPLHF. CDR3 in DNA: TGTGCCAGCAGGTTCGGGACAGGGTATTCACCCCTCCACTTT.

This chain links TRBV4-2 with TRBJ2-2; D ambiguous. This CDR3 region has 12 residues. The germline V and J ends were trimmed by 1 base and 6 bases, with 3 bases remaining between them. CDR1 and CDR2 (germline): LGHNA, YNFKEQ. CDR3 in amino acids: CASSQASGELFF. In nucleotides, the CDR3 is TGTGCCAGCAGCCAAGCCTCCGGGGAGCTGTTTTTT.

This sequence joins TRBV6-5 and TRBJ1-2, with D possibly being TRBD1 (5 bases). Germline V gives CDR1 MNHEY, CDR2 SVGAGI. CDR3 length equals 13 residues. V lost 4 bases and J 7 bases, leaving 13 bases between the germline ends. The DNA for the CDR3 is TGTGCCAGCAGTTCTCAGGGTACCTCTGGCTACACCTTC. Amino acid sequence: CASSSQGTSGYTF.

Only one count was recorded for this clone. This sequence joins TRBV7-9 and TRBJ2-3; TRBD2 matches 7 bases. V lost 2 bases and J lost 2; bases outside the gene matches: 4. Germline V gene sequence: CDR1 SEHNR, CDR2 FQNEAQ (reference sequence). The CDR3 is 15 amino acids. The CDR3 nucleotides read TGTGCCAGCAGCTTATCACGGGACTACACAGATACGCAGTATTTT. Its protein product is CASSLSRDYTDTQYF.

The CDR3 coding sequence is TGTGCCAGTAAAAGGGAGCTAGCGGGCTACGAGCAGTACTTC. It codes for CASKRELAGYEQYF. The V and J genes are TRBV19 and TRBJ2-7, with 8 bases aligning to TRBD2. Germline V gene sequence: CDR1 LNHDA, CDR2 SQIVND (reference sequence). This CDR3 contains 14 residues. The ends lost 7 bases at V and 3 bases at J; junction bases unmatched: 8.

The chain links TRBV19 to TRBJ1-1, with 8 positions matching TRBD1. Germline V gene data show CDR1 as LNHDA and CDR2 as SQIVND (reference sequence). The V gene end was trimmed by 10 bases and the J gene end by 0 bases; junction bases not matched to a gene: 7. The CDR3 has 14 amino acids. The CDR3 loop reads CATGTGLMNTEAFF. In DNA form, the CDR3 reads TGTGCCACCGGGACAGGCCTTATGAACACTGAAGCTTTCTTT.

The CDR3 sequence: CASSLHSMGIQYF. In DNA, the CDR3 is TGCGCCAGCAGCTTGCACAGCATGGGCATTCAGTACTTC. The chain combines TRBV5-1 with TRBJ2-4; D call uncertain. This CDR3 contains 13 residues. Germline assignment: CDR1 SGHRS and CDR2 YFSETQ. Trimming left V 1 base short and J 9 bases short, with 11 bases between.

The CDR3 sequence is CASSAGYGYTF. The CDR3 nucleotides read TGTGCCAGCAGCGCCGGCTATGGCTACACCTTC. The chain uses TRBV27 and TRBJ1-2; D remains ambiguous. V lost 6 bases to trimming and J lost 4 bases, with 6 bases between them. CDR1 is MNHEY and CDR2 is SMNVEV in the germline V gene (reference sequence). The CDR3 runs 11 residues.

The rearrangement joins TRBV29-1 to TRBJ1-1, with 8 bases lining up with TRBD1. V was pared by 2 bases and J by 1 base, with 6 bases of the junction left unmatched. Germline V gives CDR1 SQVTM, CDR2 ANQGSEA. The CDR3 spans 15 residues. In nucleotides, the CDR3 is TGCAGCGTTGAACACCCCGGGACAGGGAACACTGAAGCTTTCTTT. Translated, it gives CSVEHPGTGNTEAFF.

This chain joins TRBV10-3 and TRBJ1-4; TRBD1 matches 7 bases. The CDR3 contains 15 residues. Germline V gene lookup returns CDR1 ENHRY and CDR2 SYGVKD. Trimming at V came to 10 bases and at J to 0 bases, leaving 8 bases not matched to a gene. Here the CDR3 reads CATQGQLTTNEKLFF. CDR3 nucleotide sequence: TGTGCCACCCAGGGACAGTTAACAACTAATGAAAAACTGTTTTTT.

Worth noting for this clone: Additional DNA sequences in this sample encode the identical CDR3. The chain recombines TRBV27 with TRBJ2-7; D remains unclear. The CDR3 runs to 13 residues. Germline V lookup: CDR1 MNHEY, CDR2 SMNVEV (reference sequence). V shed 2 bases and J shed 1 base, with 6 bases lying between them. CDR3 in amino acids: CASSLIASYEQYF. The CDR3 DNA sequence: TGTGCCAGCAGTTTAATCGCTTCCTACGAGCAGTACTTC.

This clone has just one count. The identical CDR3 is also encoded by other nucleotide sequences in the sample. The chain joins TRBV4-1 to TRBJ2-7, with a possible D match to TRBD1 (5 bases). The CDR3 is 14 residues long. Trimming removed 0 bases at V and 5 bases at J, with 11 bases between. Germline CDR1 MGHRA, CDR2 YSYEKL. The CDR3 here is CASSQDRPGNEQYF. DNA for the CDR3: TGCGCCAGCAGCCAAGATCGCCCAGGGAACGAGCAGTACTTC.

This sequence joins TRBV7-6 and TRBJ2-7; no reliable D call. Per the germline V gene, CDR1 is SGHVS and CDR2 is FNYEAQ. Between the trimmed V and J ends, which lost 8 bases and 0 bases, there was a span of 11 bases. The CDR3 loop spans 13 amino acids. The CDR3 nucleotides read TGTGCCAGCGGACCATTGAGCTCCTACGAGCAGTACTTC. Translation gives CASGPLSSYEQYF.